The rows below give T cell receptor beta chains drawn from one sample of a study of T cells after yellow fever vaccination. TCRdb reanalysed the 5' RACE reads using MiXCR and keeps one entry per CDR3 protein. Of hundreds of thousands of distinct CDR3 sequences in the sample, around 12% are singletons; the top ten hold under 15%. The sample was PBMCs, taken on the day of the yellow fever booster vaccination. The receptors here all came from a man aged 30-40 years who received the YFV17D yellow fever vaccine. CDR3s include the opening cysteine and the closing phenylalanine or tryptophan. D genes are given only for firm matches. Not all rows give a size; the values are once, few, many and, for expanded clones, a class.

CDR3 length,V gene,J gene,D gene,clone size,CDR3 DNA,CDR3 protein
18,TRBV7-6,TRBJ1-5,TRBD1,NA,TGTGCCAGCAGCTTAGGTCCGGGCAGGGGGCCCGCGGGTCAGCCCCAGCATTTT,CASSLGPGRGPAGQPQHF
15,TRBV4-3,TRBJ2-7,NA,many,TGCGCCAGCAGCCAAGATGAAGGGTCTGGCTACGAGCAGTACTTC,CASSQDEGSGYEQYF
12,TRBV11-2,TRBJ2-5,NA,few,TGTGCCAGCAGCGCTCCTCGTGGGGACCAGTACTTC,CASSAPRGDQYF
13,TRBV5-1,TRBJ2-3,TRBD2,many,TGCGCCAGCAGAGGACTAGCGGCAGATACGCAGTATTTT,CASRGLAADTQYF
13,TRBV2,TRBJ1-6,TRBD1,few,TGTGCCAGCATGGACAGGGGGCGTTCACCCCTCCACTTT,CASMDRGRSPLHF
17,TRBV28,TRBJ2-1,TRBD2,NA,TGTGCCAGCAGTTTATTCTCTCTAGCGGGAGGGAACAATGAGCAGTTCTTC,CASSLFSLAGGNNEQFF
12,TRBV6-1,TRBJ1-4,NA,few,TGTGCCAGCAGCAGAGACCAGTTCGTCCTGTTTTTT,CASSRDQFVLFF
11,TRBV7-9,TRBJ2-7,NA,NA,TGTGCCAGCAGCTTACGGGCCGAGCAGTACTTC,CASSLRAEQYF
14,TRBV29-1,TRBJ2-5,TRBD2,few,TGCAGCGTTGAAGATCGTGGCGGGAGGGAGACCCAGTACTTC,CSVEDRGGRETQYF
15,TRBV11-2,TRBJ2-3,TRBD2,NA,TGTGCCAGCAGCTTTACTAGCGGGGTCACAGATACGCAGTATTTT,CASSFTSGVTDTQYF
16,TRBV10-1,TRBJ2-7,TRBD2,NA,TGCGCCAGCAGTGAGTCCGGGACTAGCGGTTCCCTAGAGCAGTACTTC,CASSESGTSGSLEQYF
16,TRBV27,TRBJ2-1,NA,NA,TGTGCCAGCAGTTTAGTGGCTCGGGGCGGGTACAATGAGCAGTTCTTC,CASSLVARGGYNEQFF
14,TRBV7-8,TRBJ2-2,NA,NA,TGTGCCAGCAGCTCGGAGGCGGCGACCGGGGAGCTGTTTTTT,CASSSEAATGELFF
18,TRBV7-8,TRBJ2-2,TRBD1,few,TGTGCCAGCAGCTTAGCGCTGAGGGGACAGGTGAACACCGGGGAGCTGTTTTTT,CASSLALRGQVNTGELFF
17,TRBV15,TRBJ1-1,NA,NA,TGTGCCACCAGCTCCAGAGTTACAGTTGCAACCGGCACTGAAGCTTTCTTT,CATSSRVTVATGTEAFF
14,TRBV10-3,TRBJ2-3,NA,few,TGTGCCATCAGTGACAGCAAGATGACGGATACGCAGTATTTT,CAISDSKMTDTQYF
16,TRBV9,TRBJ2-2,NA,few,TGTGCCAGCAGCGCCCAGGGAGGAACGAACACCGGGGAGCTGTTTTTT,CASSAQGGTNTGELFF
14,TRBV5-5,TRBJ2-3,NA,few,TGTGCCAGCAGCTTGGTGAGGTCCACAGATACGCAGTATTTT,CASSLVRSTDTQYF
17,TRBV21-1,TRBJ2-7,NA,few,TGTGCCAGCAGCAAATCACCACTCACTAGCGGATCTAACGAGCAGTACTTC,CASSKSPLTSGSNEQYF
13,TRBV20-1,TRBJ2-2,NA,NA,TGCAGTGCTAGCCCAGGCTTCACCGGGGAGCTGTTTTTT,CSASPGFTGELFF
15,TRBV4-3,TRBJ2-1,TRBD2,few,TGCGCCAGCAGCCAAGGGTGGGCGGGAGAGGGTGAGCAGTTCTTC,CASSQGWAGEGEQFF
13,TRBV5-1,TRBJ2-7,NA,NA,TGCGCCAGCAGGTTCGGACAGGACTACCAGCAGTACTTC,CASRFGQDYQQYF
14,TRBV20-1,TRBJ2-7,NA,few,TGCAGTGCTAGAGTTGGGCAGTCAGCCTACGAGCAGTACTTC,CSARVGQSAYEQYF
11,TRBV7-9,TRBJ2-1,NA,few,TGTGCCAGCATGTCAAGCTATGAGCAGTTCTTC,CASMSSYEQFF
15,TRBV12-3/TRBV12-4,TRBJ2-3,TRBD2,many,TGTGCCAGCACCTATGGGAGGGCAGCGTCGGATACGCAGTATTTT,CASTYGRAASDTQYF
13,TRBV5-5,TRBJ1-2,NA,few,TGTGCCAGCAGCTTGGATGGGGTCGTTGGCTACACCTTC,CASSLDGVVGYTF
15,TRBV7-9,TRBJ1-1,TRBD1,few,TGTGCCAGCAGCTTAGGGACAGGGGACCCCACTGAAGCTTTCTTT,CASSLGTGDPTEAFF
17,TRBV7-8,TRBJ1-6,NA,NA,TGTGCCAGCACCTCCGCAGGGATAAACTCCTATAATTCACCCCTCCACTTT,CASTSAGINSYNSPLHF
14,TRBV27,TRBJ1-6,NA,few,TGTGCCAGCAGTTTTGGGGGCGGGTGGTCACCCCTCCACTTT,CASSFGGGWSPLHF
20,TRBV11-1,TRBJ2-7,TRBD2,few,TGTGCCAGCAGCGCACGCAAGAAGCCGGGACTAGCGGGAGTCGCCTACGAGCAGTACTTC,CASSARKKPGLAGVAYEQYF
14,TRBV7-2,TRBJ1-2,NA,NA,TGTGCCAGCAGCCTACCCCCCAGTCAATATGGCTACACCTTC,CASSLPPSQYGYTF
13,TRBV5-4,TRBJ2-7,TRBD2,NA,TGTGCCAGCAGCTTGTGGACTAGCGTCGAGCAGTACTTC,CASSLWTSVEQYF
14,TRBV5-1,TRBJ2-1,NA,many,TGCGCCAGCAGAGTCCAGGGCGGAAACAATGAGCAGTTCTTC,CASRVQGGNNEQFF
14,TRBV7-9,TRBJ1-4,NA,few,TGTGCCAGCAGCCTAAAGAGTGCGAGTGAAAAACTGTTTTTT,CASSLKSASEKLFF
17,TRBV7-2,TRBJ2-3,NA,NA,TGTGCCAGCAGACCAATCTTTACGGGAGTGGGTACAGATACGCAGTATTTT,CASRPIFTGVGTDTQYF
15,TRBV12-3/TRBV12-4,TRBJ2-1,TRBD2,few,TGTGCCAGCGCCGTAGCGGGAGGGGCGGGCCATGAGCAGTTCTTC,CASAVAGGAGHEQFF
15,TRBV30,TRBJ2-1,TRBD2,NA,TGTGCCTGGAGTATTCCGGGACTAGCGGGAGACGAGCAGTTCTTC,CAWSIPGLAGDEQFF
16,TRBV19,TRBJ2-3,NA,few,TGTGCCAGTAGTTGGTCTTCCGGACAGCGCACAGATACGCAGTATTTT,CASSWSSGQRTDTQYF
15,TRBV28,TRBJ2-1,NA,NA,TGTGCCAGCAGTCCTGAGGGCGGCTCCTACAATGAGCAGTTCTTC,CASSPEGGSYNEQFF
16,TRBV7-2,TRBJ2-3,TRBD2,many,TGTGCCAGCAGCTTAGCGTCGGGACTAGGGCAGGATACGCAGTATTTT,CASSLASGLGQDTQYF
15,TRBV7-2,TRBJ2-7,NA,NA,TGTGCCAGCAGCCCCCCCTGGGCGCCCGCCTACGAGCAGTACTTC,CASSPPWAPAYEQYF
13,TRBV5-4,TRBJ2-3,NA,NA,TGTGCCAGCAGCGACGGGAGCTCAGATACGCAGTATTTT,CASSDGSSDTQYF
14,TRBV5-1,TRBJ2-3,NA,NA,TGCGCCAGCAGTCAGGGGATATCGGCAGATACGCAGTATTTT,CASSQGISADTQYF
15,TRBV20-1,TRBJ2-3,NA,NA,TGCAGTGCTATTAGCGGAGGACCTAGCACAGATACGCAGTATTTT,CSAISGGPSTDTQYF
13,TRBV20-1,TRBJ2-7,TRBD2,NA,TGCAGTGCTAGTGGCGCGGGAGTTGACGAGCAGTACTTC,CSASGAGVDEQYF
15,TRBV7-2,TRBJ2-3,NA,NA,TGTGCCAGCAGCTTAAGGCGGAGAAGCACAGATACGCAGTATTTT,CASSLRRRSTDTQYF
15,TRBV5-5,TRBJ1-2,TRBD1,NA,TGTGCCAGCACGGGAGGAACAGGGGGAGACTATGGCTACACCTTC,CASTGGTGGDYGYTF
15,TRBV27,TRBJ1-1,TRBD1,NA,TGTGCCAGCAGTTTACAGGGGGCCCCGAACACTGAAGCTTTCTTT,CASSLQGAPNTEAFF
15,TRBV6-1,TRBJ2-3,NA,few,TGTGCCAGCAGTGCCATAGCTGGAAACACAGATACGCAGTATTTT,CASSAIAGNTDTQYF
16,TRBV20-1,TRBJ2-7,TRBD2,few,TGCAGTGCTAGAGCAGAACTCGGGACTAGCCTCTACGAGCAGTACTTC,CSARAELGTSLYEQYF
16,TRBV20-1,TRBJ2-3,TRBD2,NA,TGCTGTGCTAGTTCCGGACTAGCGGGAGAGACAGATACGCAGTATTTT,CCASSGLAGETDTQYF
18,TRBV20-1,TRBJ2-1,NA,few,TGCAGTGCTAGAGATCTAAGGACCCGGGATGGTACCTACAATGAGCAGTTCTTC,CSARDLRTRDGTYNEQFF
13,TRBV2,TRBJ1-5,NA,few,TGTGCCAGCAGAATAGGGAGCAATCAGCCCCAGCATTTT,CASRIGSNQPQHF